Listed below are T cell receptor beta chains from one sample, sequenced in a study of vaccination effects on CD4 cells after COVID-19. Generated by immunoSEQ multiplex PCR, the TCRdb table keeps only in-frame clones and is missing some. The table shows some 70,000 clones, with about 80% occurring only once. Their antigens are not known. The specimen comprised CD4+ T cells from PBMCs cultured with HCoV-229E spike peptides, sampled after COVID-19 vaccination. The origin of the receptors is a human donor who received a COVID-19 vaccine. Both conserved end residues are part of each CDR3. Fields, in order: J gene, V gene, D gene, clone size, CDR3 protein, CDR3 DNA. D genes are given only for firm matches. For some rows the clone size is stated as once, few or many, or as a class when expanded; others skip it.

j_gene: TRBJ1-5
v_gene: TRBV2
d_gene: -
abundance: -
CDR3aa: CASRIRVEQPQHF
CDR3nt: TGTGCCAGCAGGATAAGGGTCGAGCAGCCCCAGCATTTT

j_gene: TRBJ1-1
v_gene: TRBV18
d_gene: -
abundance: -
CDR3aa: CASSSWEGDTEAFF
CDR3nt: TGTGCCAGCTCATCATGGGAGGGGGACACTGAAGCTTTCTTT

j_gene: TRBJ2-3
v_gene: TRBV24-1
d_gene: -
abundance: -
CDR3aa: CATSRGGEASDTQYF
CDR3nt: TGTGCCACCAGTCGGGGTGGGGAGGCTTCAGATACGCAGTATTTT

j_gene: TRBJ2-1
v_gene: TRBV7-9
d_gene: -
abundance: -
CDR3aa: CASSLRGSGYNEQFF
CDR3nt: TGTGCCAGCAGCTTACGAGGGAGTGGGTACAATGAGCAGTTCTTC

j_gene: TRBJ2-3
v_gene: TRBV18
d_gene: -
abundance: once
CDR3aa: CASSSRGTDTQYF
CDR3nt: TGTGCCAGCTCTTCCAGGGGAACAGATACGCAGTATTTT

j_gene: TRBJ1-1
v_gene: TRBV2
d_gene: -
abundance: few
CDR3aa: CASTATSLGGNTEAFF
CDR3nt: TGTGCCAGCACTGCAACCTCGCTGGGGGGGAACACTGAAGCTTTCTTT

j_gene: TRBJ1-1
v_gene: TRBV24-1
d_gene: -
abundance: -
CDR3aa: CATSDLNTEAFF
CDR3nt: TGTGCCACCAGTGATCTGAACACTGAAGCTTTCTTT

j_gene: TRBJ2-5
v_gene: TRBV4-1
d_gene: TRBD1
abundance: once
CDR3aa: CASSRSGTGERTQYF
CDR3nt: TGCGCCAGCAGCCGAAGCGGGACAGGGGAAAGGACCCAGTACTTC

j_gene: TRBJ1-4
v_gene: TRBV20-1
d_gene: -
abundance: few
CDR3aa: CSARGFEKLFF
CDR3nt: TGCAGTGCTAGGGGGTTTGAAAAACTGTTTTTT

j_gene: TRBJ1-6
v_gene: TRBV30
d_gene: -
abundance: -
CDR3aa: CAADHYNSPLHF
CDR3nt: TGTGCCGCCGACCACTATAATTCACCCCTCCACTTT

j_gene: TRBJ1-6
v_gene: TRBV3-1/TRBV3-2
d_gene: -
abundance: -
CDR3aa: CASSQVGWGVNSPLHF
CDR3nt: TGTGCCAGCAGCCAAGTAGGGTGGGGCGTGAATTCACCCCTCCACTTT

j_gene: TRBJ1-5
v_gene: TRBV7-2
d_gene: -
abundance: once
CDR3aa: CASSLVTINQPQHF
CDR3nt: TGTGCCAGCAGCTTAGTCACGATCAATCAGCCCCAGCATTTT

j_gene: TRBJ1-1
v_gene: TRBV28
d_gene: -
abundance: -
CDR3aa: CASSSPTDKAFF
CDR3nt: TGTGCCAGCAGTTCCCCGACAGACAAAGCTTTCTTT

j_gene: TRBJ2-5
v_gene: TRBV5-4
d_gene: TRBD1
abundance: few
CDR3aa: CASSFPGQGAKWETQYF
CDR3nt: TGTGCCAGCAGCTTCCCGGGACAGGGGGCTAAATGGGAGACCCAGTACTTC

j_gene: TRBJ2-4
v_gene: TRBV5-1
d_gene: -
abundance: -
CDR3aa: CASSLTDNLLAKNIQYF
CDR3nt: TGCGCCAGCAGCTTGACCGATAATCTACTAGCCAAAAACATTCAGTACTTC

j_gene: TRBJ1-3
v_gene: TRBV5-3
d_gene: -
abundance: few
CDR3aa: CARSGDGPESGNTIYF
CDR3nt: TGTGCCAGAAGCGGGGACGGACCTGAATCTGGAAACACCATATATTTT

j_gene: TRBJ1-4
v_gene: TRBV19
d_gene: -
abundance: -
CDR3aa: CASSPLHVVNEKLFF
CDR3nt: TGTGCCAGTAGTCCCCTGCATGTGGTTAATGAAAAACTGTTTTTT

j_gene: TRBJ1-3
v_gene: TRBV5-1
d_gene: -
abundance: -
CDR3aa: CASSLVSSGNTIYF
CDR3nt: TGCGCCAGCAGCTTGGTGAGCTCTGGAAACACCATATATTTT

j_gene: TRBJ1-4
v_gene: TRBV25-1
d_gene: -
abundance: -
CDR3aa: CASSREGAANEKLFF
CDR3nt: TGTGCCAGCAGTAGAGAGGGTGCGGCTAATGAAAAACTGTTTTTT

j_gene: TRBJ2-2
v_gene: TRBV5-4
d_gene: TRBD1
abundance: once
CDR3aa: CASSAGQALAIAGELFF
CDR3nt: TGTGCCAGCAGCGCGGGACAGGCCCTGGCAATCGCCGGGGAGCTGTTTTTT

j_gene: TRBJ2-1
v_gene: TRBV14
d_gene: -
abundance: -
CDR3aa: CASSQDYSPGREQFF
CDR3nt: TGTGCCAGCAGCCAAGATTACAGCCCGGGGCGGGAGCAGTTCTTC

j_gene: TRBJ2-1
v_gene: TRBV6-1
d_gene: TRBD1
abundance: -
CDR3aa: CASSEADRNNEQFF
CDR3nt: TGTGCCAGCAGTGAAGCGGACAGGAACAATGAGCAGTTCTTC

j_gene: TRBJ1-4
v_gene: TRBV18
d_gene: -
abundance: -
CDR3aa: CASSMGRDEKLFF
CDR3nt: TGTGCCAGCTCCATGGGGAGAGATGAAAAACTGTTTTTT

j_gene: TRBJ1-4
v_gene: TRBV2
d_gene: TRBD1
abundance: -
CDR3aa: CASRSGGTIEKLFF
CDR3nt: TGTGCCAGCCGGTCAGGGGGGACGATTGAAAAACTGTTTTTT

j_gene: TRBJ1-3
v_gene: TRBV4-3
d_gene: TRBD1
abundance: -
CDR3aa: CASSPTDDRGGNTIYF
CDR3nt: TGCGCCAGCAGCCCAACTGATGACAGGGGTGGAAACACCATATATTTT

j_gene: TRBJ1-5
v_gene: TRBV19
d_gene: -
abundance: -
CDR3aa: CASSMTGSNQPQHF
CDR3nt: TGTGCCAGTAGTATGACAGGATCGAATCAGCCCCAGCATTTT

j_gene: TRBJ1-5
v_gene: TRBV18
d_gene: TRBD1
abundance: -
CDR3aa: CASSPGTANQPQHF
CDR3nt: TGTGCCAGCTCACCCGGGACAGCTAATCAGCCCCAGCATTTT

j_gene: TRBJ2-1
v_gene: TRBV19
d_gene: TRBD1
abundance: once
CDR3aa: CASSVPDRGSYNEQFF
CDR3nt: TGTGCCAGTAGTGTACCGGACAGGGGGTCCTACAATGAGCAGTTCTTC

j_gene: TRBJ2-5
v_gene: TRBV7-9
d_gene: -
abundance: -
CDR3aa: CASTMWVAHQETQYF
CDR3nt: TGTGCCAGCACCATGTGGGTAGCGCACCAAGAGACCCAGTACTTC

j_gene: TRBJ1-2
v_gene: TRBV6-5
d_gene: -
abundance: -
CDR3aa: CASSPPRGGYGYTF
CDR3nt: TGTGCCAGCAGTCCCCCCAGGGGAGGTTATGGCTACACCTTC

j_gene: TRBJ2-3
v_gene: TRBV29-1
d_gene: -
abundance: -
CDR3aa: CSVDGDLPPDTQYF
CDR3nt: TGCAGCGTTGACGGGGACCTCCCCCCAGATACGCAGTATTTT

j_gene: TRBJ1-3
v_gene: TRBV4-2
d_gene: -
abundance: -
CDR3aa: CASSQGRQAGNTIYF
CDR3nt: TGTGCCAGCAGCCAAGGGAGGCAGGCTGGAAACACCATATATTTT

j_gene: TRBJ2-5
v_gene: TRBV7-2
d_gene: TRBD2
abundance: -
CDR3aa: CASSLAWRSGGDQETQYF
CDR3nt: TGTGCCAGCAGCTTAGCGTGGCGTAGCGGGGGAGATCAAGAGACCCAGTACTTC

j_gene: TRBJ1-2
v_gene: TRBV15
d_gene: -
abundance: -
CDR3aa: CATSRDPGFGYTF
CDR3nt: TGTGCCACCAGCAGAGATCCGGGGTTTGGCTACACCTTC

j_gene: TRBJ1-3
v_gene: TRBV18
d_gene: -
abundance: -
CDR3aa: CASSPAGTVSGNTIYF
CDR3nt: TGTGCCAGCTCACCAGCAGGGACGGTATCCGGAAACACCATATATTTT

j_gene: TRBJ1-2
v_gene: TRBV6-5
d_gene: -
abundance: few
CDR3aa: CASRRQANYGYTF
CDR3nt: TGTGCCAGCAGACGACAGGCTAACTATGGCTACACCTTC

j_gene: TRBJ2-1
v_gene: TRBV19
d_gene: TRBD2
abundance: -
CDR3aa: CASRRAGGYVNEQFF
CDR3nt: TGTGCCAGTAGGCGAGCGGGGGGATATGTCAATGAGCAGTTCTTC

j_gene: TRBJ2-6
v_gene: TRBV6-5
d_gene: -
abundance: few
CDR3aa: CASRRGFSGANVLTF
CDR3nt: TGTGCCAGCAGGAGGGGGTTTTCTGGGGCCAACGTCCTGACTTTC